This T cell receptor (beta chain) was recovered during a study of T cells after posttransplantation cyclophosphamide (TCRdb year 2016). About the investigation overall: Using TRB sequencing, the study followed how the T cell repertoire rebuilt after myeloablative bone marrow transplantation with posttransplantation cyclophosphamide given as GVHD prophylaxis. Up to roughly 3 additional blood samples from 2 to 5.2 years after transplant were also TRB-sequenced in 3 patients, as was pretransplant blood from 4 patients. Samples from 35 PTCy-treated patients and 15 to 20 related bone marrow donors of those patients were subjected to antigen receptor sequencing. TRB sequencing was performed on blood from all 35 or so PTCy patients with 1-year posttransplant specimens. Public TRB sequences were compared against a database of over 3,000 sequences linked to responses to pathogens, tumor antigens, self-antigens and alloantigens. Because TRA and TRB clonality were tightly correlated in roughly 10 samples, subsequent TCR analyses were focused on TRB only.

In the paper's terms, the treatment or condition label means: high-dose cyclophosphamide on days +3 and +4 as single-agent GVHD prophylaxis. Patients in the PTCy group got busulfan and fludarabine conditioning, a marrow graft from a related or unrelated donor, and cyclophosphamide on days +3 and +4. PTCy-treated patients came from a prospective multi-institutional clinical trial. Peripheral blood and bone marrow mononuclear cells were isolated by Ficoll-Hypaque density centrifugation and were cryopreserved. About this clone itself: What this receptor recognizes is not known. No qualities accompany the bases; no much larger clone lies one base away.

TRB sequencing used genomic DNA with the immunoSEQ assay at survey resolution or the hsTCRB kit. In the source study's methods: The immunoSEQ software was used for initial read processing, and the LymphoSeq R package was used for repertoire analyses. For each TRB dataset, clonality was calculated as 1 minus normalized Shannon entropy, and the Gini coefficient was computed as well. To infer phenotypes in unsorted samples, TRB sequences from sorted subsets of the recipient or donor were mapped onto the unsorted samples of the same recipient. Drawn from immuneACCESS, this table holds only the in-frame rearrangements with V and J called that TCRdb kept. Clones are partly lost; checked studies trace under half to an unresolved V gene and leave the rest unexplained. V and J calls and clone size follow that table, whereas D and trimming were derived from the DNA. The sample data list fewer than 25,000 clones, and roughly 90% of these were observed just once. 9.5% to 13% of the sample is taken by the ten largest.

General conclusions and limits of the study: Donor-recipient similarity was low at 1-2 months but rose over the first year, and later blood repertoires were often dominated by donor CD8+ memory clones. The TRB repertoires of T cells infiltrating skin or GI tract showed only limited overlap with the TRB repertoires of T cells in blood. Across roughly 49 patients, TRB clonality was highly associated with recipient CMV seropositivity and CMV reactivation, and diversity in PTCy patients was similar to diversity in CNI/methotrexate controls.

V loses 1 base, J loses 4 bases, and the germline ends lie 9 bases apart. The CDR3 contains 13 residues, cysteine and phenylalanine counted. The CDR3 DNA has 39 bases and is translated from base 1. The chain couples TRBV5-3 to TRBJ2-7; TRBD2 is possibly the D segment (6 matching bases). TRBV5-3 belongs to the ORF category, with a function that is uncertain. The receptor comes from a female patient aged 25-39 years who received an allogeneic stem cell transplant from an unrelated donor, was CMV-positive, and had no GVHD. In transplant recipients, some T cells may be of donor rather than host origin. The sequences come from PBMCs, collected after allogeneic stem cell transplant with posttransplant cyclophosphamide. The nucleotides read TGTGCCAGAAGCTTGAGCCTAGCGTACGAGCAGTACTTC. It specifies CARSLSLAYEQYF.